Shown below are 17 T cell receptor beta chains from a single sample sequenced in a study of PD-L1 blockade in urothelial cancer (dated by TCRdb to between 2016 and 2019). Libraries came from the immunoSEQ multiplex PCR assay. The source is immuneACCESS, and TCRdb retained only in-frame sequences with V and J called. Part of the clones is not carried over; for the studies checked, unresolved V genes explain less than half of this, and the remainder is unexplained. The sample table records tens of thousands of clones; roughly 87% of these occur just once. The top ten clones comprise 14% to 15% of the sample. In the paper's terms, the time point label means: pretreatment peripheral blood. The sequences come from PBMCs, collected around atezolizumab (anti-PD-L1) treatment. These TCRs come from a woman aged 55-70 years with urothelial cancer.

The chain combines TRBV6-5 with TRBJ1-1, with TRBD1 matching over 7 bases. The CDR3 totals 13 residues. The germline CDR1 and CDR2 sequences are MNHEY and SVGAGI. V lost 7 bases, J lost 5 bases, and 7 bases stayed unmatched. CDR3 in DNA: TGTGCCAGCATCGGGACAGAAAGAACTGAAGCTTTCTTT. The encoded protein is CASIGTERTEAFF.

This chain joins TRBV4-3 and TRBJ1-1, with unresolved D. The V end lost 2 bases, the J end lost 0 bases, and 4 bases lay between the germline ends. Germline loops: CDR1 LGHNA, CDR2 YSLEER. This CDR3 is 13 amino acids long. CDR3 nucleotide sequence: TGCGCCAGCAGCCAATATTTGAACACTGAAGCTTTCTTT. Its translation: CASSQYLNTEAFF.

The rearrangement joins TRBV18 to TRBJ1-5, with 11 bases identical to TRBD1. The CDR3 runs 15 residues. V trimming: 3 bases; J trimming: 7 bases; junction bases outside the gene matches: 5. Germline CDR1 KGHSH, CDR2 LQKENI. CDR3 bases: TGTGCCAGCTCACCTTGGACAGGGGGCCCACAGCCCCAGCATTTT. This gives the protein CASSPWTGGPQPQHF.

The chain has TRBV5-1 and TRBJ2-7; 9 bases are shared with TRBD1. V lost 0 bases, J lost 2 bases, and 3 bases stayed unmatched. CDR3 length: 15 residues. The germline CDR1 and CDR2 sequences are SGHRS and YFSETQ. The chain's CDR3 is CASSLEDRGTYEQYF. In DNA, the CDR3 is TGCGCCAGCAGCTTGGAGGACAGGGGAACCTACGAGCAGTACTTC.

The chain carries TRBV7-3 and TRBJ2-2, with D possibly matching TRBD1 (5 bases). The CDR3 totals 16 residues. Between the trimmed V and J ends, which lost 3 bases and 0 bases, there was a span of 11 bases. CDR1 is SGHTA, CDR2 FQGTGA, per germline. In DNA, the CDR3 is TGTGCCAGCAGCTTTTTGGGGCGCCCGAACACCGGGGAGCTGTTTTTT. It specifies CASSFLGRPNTGELFF. The complete variable domain, with remaining parts taken from reference TRBV7-3 and TRBJ2-2, reads GAGVSQTPSNKVTEKGKYVELRCDPISGHTALYWYRQSLGQGPEFLIYFQGTGAADDSGLPNDRFFAVRPEGSVSTLKIQRTERGDSAVYLCASSFLGRPNTGELFFGEGSRLTVL.

The chain has TRBV4-1 and TRBJ2-3, with D hard to call. CDR1 and CDR2 from the germline V gene are MGHRA and YSYEKL. The V and J ends lost 0 bases and 3 bases respectively, with 7 bases between them. The CDR3 loop spans 14 amino acids. Here the CDR3 DNA reads TGCGCCAGCAGCCAAGATCGGGTGACAGATACGCAGTATTTT. Residues: CASSQDRVTDTQYF.

V is TRBV5-8 and J is TRBJ2-2, with D possibly being TRBD2 (6 bases). CDR1 is SGHTS, CDR2 YDEGEE, per germline. V was shortened by 4 bases and J by 4 bases, with 14 bases between the two germline ends. The CDR3 covers 15 residues. CDR3 sequence reads: CASSPRGIVTGELFF. DNA of the CDR3: TGTGCCAGCAGCCCACGGGGGATCGTCACCGGGGAGCTGTTTTTT.

The chain couples TRBV19 to TRBJ2-1, with 7 positions matching TRBD1. This CDR3 is built from 16 residues. The V and J ends lost 6 bases and 4 bases, in that order; junction bases with no gene match: 12. Germline-derived CDR1 and CDR2 are LNHDA and SQIVND (reference sequence). CDR3 DNA: TGTGCCAGTAGGATCGGACAAGGCAGGGGGTACAATGAGCAGTTCTTC. Translating it yields CASRIGQGRGYNEQFF.

This sequence joins TRBV2 and TRBJ2-7, with a tentative D call TRBD1 (5 bases). Trimming shortened V by 4 bases and J by 2 bases, and 6 bases separated the two germline ends. Germline V lookup: CDR1 SNHLY, CDR2 FYNNEI. The length of the CDR3 is 12 residues. The CDR3 loop reads CASSGQTYEQYF. CDR3 bases: TGTGCCAGCAGTGGACAGACCTACGAGCAGTACTTC.

This chain links TRBV9 with TRBJ1-5; 10 nucleotides align to TRBD1. Trimming removed 5 bases from V and 6 bases from J; junction bases left unmatched: 14. The CDR3 consists of 17 residues. In germline, CDR1 is SGDLS, CDR2 YYNGEE. The CDR3 protein is CASRRPMWTGGFQPQHF. CDR3 coding DNA: TGTGCCAGCAGAAGACCGATGTGGACAGGGGGTTTTCAGCCCCAGCATTTT.

This chain links TRBV19 with TRBJ2-1, with 14 bases identical to TRBD2. The CDR3 has 14 residues. The junction had 6 bases not matched to a gene; V was cut back by 7 bases and J by 10 bases. Germline V gene data show CDR1 as LNHDA and CDR2 as SQIVND (reference sequence). CDR3 sequence reads: CASTGTSGSLEQFF. In nucleotides, the CDR3 is TGTGCCAGTACCGGGACTAGCGGGAGTCTAGAGCAGTTCTTC.

The sample holds one count of this clone. The chain recombines TRBV6-5 with TRBJ1-2; 9 positions match TRBD1. The CDR3 contains 12 residues. V shed 5 bases, J shed 5 bases, and the junction held 0 bases outside the gene matches. Germline CDR1 is MNHEY and CDR2 is SVGAGI. The CDR3 bases are TGTGCCAGCAGTGACAGGGGGTATGGCTACACCTTC. Residues: CASSDRGYGYTF.

DNA of the CDR3: TGTGCCAGCATTCAACAGAGGGCCGGGGAGCTGTTTTTT. Encoded protein: CASIQQRAGELFF. This chain links TRBV7-6 with TRBJ2-2; tentative D call: TRBD2 (5 bases). V was pared by 7 bases and J by 6 bases, with 12 bases between. The CDR3 totals 13 residues. Germline V gene sequence: CDR1 SGHVS, CDR2 FNYEAQ.

The CDR3 sequence is CASSLGGWVTEAFF. The CDR3 coding sequence is TGCGCCAGCAGCTTGGGCGGATGGGTCACTGAAGCTTTCTTT. The chain carries TRBV5-1 and TRBJ1-1; no firm D call. With 0 bases removed from V and 4 bases from J, the gap between germline ends came to 10 bases. Germline loops: CDR1 SGHRS, CDR2 YFSETQ. CDR3 length equals 14 residues. The whole variable domain, remainder taken from reference TRBV5-1 and TRBJ1-1, is KAGVTQTPRYLIKTRGQQVTLSCSPISGHRSVSWYQQTPGQGLQFLFEYFSETQRNKGNFPGRFSGRQFSNSRSEMNVSTLELGDSALYLCASSLGGWVTEAFFGQGTRLTVV.

V is TRBV9 and J is TRBJ2-7, with D perhaps TRBD1 (6 bases). V shed 2 bases and J shed 2 bases, with 14 bases lying between them. The CDR3 runs 15 residues. CDR1 and CDR2 (germline): SGDLS, YYNGEE. The CDR3 bases are TGTGCCAGCAGCGTGGGACATCACTTAGCCTACGAGCAGTACTTC. It is translated as CASSVGHHLAYEQYF.

The chain employs TRBV10-1 and TRBJ1-1; the D is unclear. V shed 4 bases and J shed 3 bases, with 6 bases lying between them. CDR1 and CDR2 from the germline V gene are WNHNN and SYGVQD (reference sequence). The CDR3 totals 12 residues. The CDR3 DNA reads TGCGCCAGCAGTGGGGCCTACACTGAAGCTTTCTTT. It is translated as CASSGAYTEAFF.

The CDR3 reads CASSAGLEANEKLFF. In nucleotides, the CDR3 is TGTGCCAGCTCAGCAGGACTAGAGGCTAATGAAAAACTGTTTTTT. The chain carries TRBV18 and TRBJ1-4; D is ambiguous. CDR1 is KGHSH and CDR2 is LQKENI in the germline V gene. The CDR3 spans 15 residues. V shed 5 bases and J shed 3 bases, with 13 bases lying between them.